Following are 23 T cell receptor beta chains from one sample sequenced in a study of radiotherapy plus CTLA-4 blockade in lung cancer. The repertoire was sequenced with immunoSEQ multiplex PCR; TCRdb's copy has only in-frame clones and lacks some. The sample lists roughly 90,000 clones; around 81% were seen once. The sequences come from peripheral blood, collected from a patient treated with radiotherapy plus ipilimumab. Receptor source: a human donor with non-small cell lung cancer who had a partial response to radiotherapy plus ipilimumab. Some clones in this sample may be carry-over from other donors' samples.

The chain recombines TRBV6-6 with TRBJ2-1; 16 bases line up with TRBD2. This CDR3 has 16 residues. V trimming: 6 bases; J trimming: 7 bases; junction bases outside the gene matches: 6. The germline CDR1 and CDR2 sequences are MNHNY and SVGAGI (reference sequence). The CDR3 loop reads CASSPEGLAGGNEQFF. The CDR3 DNA reads as TGTGCCAGCAGCCCCGAGGGACTAGCGGGGGGGAATGAGCAGTTCTTC.

This clone was detected a few times. The genes are TRBV28 and TRBJ1-3; D gene ambiguous. With 9 bases removed from V and 4 bases from J, the gap between germline ends came to 13 bases. The CDR3 has 13 residues. Germline V gene sequence: CDR1 MDHEN, CDR2 SYDVKM. The CDR3 DNA reads TGTGCCAGTAGGTCGCAGCGCGGAAACACCATATATTTT. Translated: CASRSQRGNTIYF.

The rearrangement uses TRBV9 and TRBJ2-1; D not certain. The V gene lost 1 base and the J gene lost 5 bases, with 7 bases spanning the gap. This CDR3 contains 13 residues. Per the germline V gene, CDR1 is SGDLS and CDR2 is YYNGEE. In nucleotides, the CDR3 is TGTGCCAGCAGCGTACGACTGAACAATGAGCAGTTCTTC. It yields the protein CASSVRLNNEQFF.

The genes are TRBV2 and TRBJ2-7; 7 nucleotides line up with TRBD2. The germline CDR1 and CDR2 sequences are SNHLY and FYNNEI. This CDR3 contains 15 residues. V lost 6 bases to trimming and J lost 4 bases; unmatched junction nucleotides: 12. CDR3 DNA: TGTGCCAGCAGGATAGGGCGAGCGGGGTTTTACGAGCAGTACTTC. It encodes CASRIGRAGFYEQYF.

This chain connects TRBV18 to TRBJ1-6, with D maybe TRBD1 (6 bases). The CDR3 covers 17 residues. V was trimmed by 1 base and J by 8 bases, leaving 18 bases between them. Germline V gene data show CDR1 as KGHSH and CDR2 as LQKENI. The CDR3 nucleotides are TGTGCCAGCTCACCACGGGCGGGGGGCGCGAAGGATTCACCCCTCCACTTT. It is translated as CASSPRAGGAKDSPLHF.

The V and J genes are TRBV9 and TRBJ1-3; no firm D call. Germline CDR1 reads SGDLS; CDR2 reads YYNGEE. V lost 2 bases and J 0 bases, leaving 6 bases between the germline ends. CDR3 length equals 14 residues. This CDR3 reads CASSVQSSGNTIYF. The CDR3 nucleotides are TGTGCCAGCAGCGTTCAATCCTCTGGAAACACCATATATTTT.

The chain combines TRBV15 with TRBJ2-3; 8 nucleotides line up with TRBD2. There are 14 residues in the CDR3. V lost 1 base, J lost 4 bases, and 1 base stayed unmatched. Germline V gene data show CDR1 as LNHNV and CDR2 as YYDKDF (reference sequence). CDR3 sequence (DNA): TGTGCCACCAGCAGAGGACTAGCGTCAGATACGCAGTATTTT. It yields the protein CATSRGLASDTQYF. The whole variable domain, remainder taken from reference TRBV15 and TRBJ2-3, is DAMVIQNPRYQVTQFGKPVTLSCSQTLNHNVMYWYQQKSSQAPKLLFHYYDKDFNNEADTPDNFQSRRPNTSFCFLDIRSPGLGDTAMYLCATSRGLASDTQYFGPGTRLTVL.

The chain joins TRBV7-8 to TRBJ2-4; D is perhaps TRBD1 (6 bases). The V and J ends lost 2 bases and 0 bases respectively, with 14 bases between them. Germline assignment: CDR1 SGHVS and CDR2 FQNEAQ. CDR3 length: 17 residues. For the CDR3, the DNA is TGTGCCAGCAGCTTAAGACAGGATGTTATAGCCAAAAACATTCAGTACTTC. Residues: CASSLRQDVIAKNIQYF.

V gene TRBV6-5 combines with J gene TRBJ1-5; 10 bases agree with TRBD1. V lost 5 bases to trimming and J lost 8 bases; unmatched junction nucleotides: 9. Germline-derived CDR1 and CDR2 are MNHEY and SVGAGI. CDR3 length equals 15 residues. Here the CDR3 DNA reads TGTGCCAGCAGTCAAGACAGGGGGCCGGAGGAGCCCCAGCATTTT. The encoded protein is CASSQDRGPEEPQHF.

The chain links TRBV7-2 to TRBJ2-7; D possibly corresponds to TRBD1 (5 bases). The CDR3 has 16 amino acids. V shed 5 bases and J shed 0 bases, with 17 bases lying between them. The germline gives CDR1 SGHTA, CDR2 FQGNSA. The CDR3 DNA reads as TGTGCCAGCAGCCCCAGTACCTCACAGGCCTCCTACGAGCAGTACTTC. Encoded protein: CASSPSTSQASYEQYF. Variable domain in full (rest from reference TRBV7-2 and TRBJ2-7): GAGVSQSPSNKVTEKGKDVELRCDPISGHTALYWYRQSLGQGLEFLIYFQGNSAPDKSGLPSDRFSAERTGGSVSTLTIQRTQQEDSAVYLCASSPSTSQASYEQYFGPGTRLTVT.

With regard to this clone: A read error may produce the germline difference seen at one junction end. The same CDR3 can be traced to other DNA sequences in this sample. This chain links TRBV19 with TRBJ2-7; 8 bases agree with TRBD1. CDR1 and CDR2 from the germline V gene are LNHDA and SQIVND (reference sequence). The CDR3 length is 14 residues. In DNA, the CDR3 is TGTGCCAGTAGTAGGACAGGGCAAGCCTACGAGCAGTACTTT. Residues: CASSRTGQAYEQYF. The variable domain in full, completed from reference TRBV19 and TRBJ2-7, reads DGGITQSPKYLFRKEGQNVTLSCEQNLNHDAMYWYRQDPGQGLRLIYYSQIVNDFQKGDIAEGYSVSREKKESFPLTVTSAQKNPTAFYLCASSRTGQAYEQYFGPGTRLTVT.

CDR3 in amino acids: CASSLYQGLQETQYF. In DNA form, the CDR3 reads TGTGCCAGCAGCTTATACCAGGGCCTACAAGAGACCCAGTACTTC. V and J are TRBV7-2 and TRBJ2-5; tentatively, D is TRBD1 (5 bases). V lost 2 bases to trimming and J lost 2 bases, with 12 bases between them. CDR1 and CDR2 from the germline V gene are SGHTA and FQGNSA. The CDR3 has 15 residues.

The rearrangement joins TRBV15 to TRBJ1-2; D not certain. V was trimmed by 0 bases and J by 4 bases, leaving 12 bases between them. Germline CDR1 LNHNV, CDR2 YYDKDF (reference sequence). The CDR3 runs to 15 residues. CDR3 bases: TGTGCCACCAGCAGAGATCAGGCGATATTCTATGGCTACACCTTC. It translates to CATSRDQAIFYGYTF.

The genes are TRBV5-1 and TRBJ2-5; 12 bases match TRBD2. Per germline, CDR1 SGHRS and CDR2 YFSETQ. After removal of 0 bases from V and 4 bases from J, the junction contained 7 bases not matched to a gene. The CDR3 consists of 17 residues. In DNA, the CDR3 is TGCGCCAGCAGCTTGGCCCTAGCGGGAGGGGCAAGAGAGACCCAGTACTTC. This sequence encodes CASSLALAGGARETQYF. The full variable domain, rest sourced from reference TRBV5-1 and TRBJ2-5, is KAGVTQTPRYLIKTRGQQVTLSCSPISGHRSVSWYQQTPGQGLQFLFEYFSETQRNKGNFPGRFSGRQFSNSRSEMNVSTLELGDSALYLCASSLALAGGARETQYFGPGTRLLVL.

The chain couples TRBV2 to TRBJ2-1; TRBD2 matches 9 bases. The CDR3 spans 19 residues. Trimming removed 0 bases from V and 8 bases from J; junction bases left unmatched: 17. CDR1 is SNHLY, CDR2 FYNNEI, per germline. The CDR3: CASSEALASGANPGHEQFF. The CDR3 DNA is TGTGCCAGCAGTGAAGCGCTGGCTAGCGGGGCCAATCCAGGCCATGAGCAGTTCTTC.

The rearrangement links TRBV7-8 to TRBJ2-5, with 12 bases matching TRBD1. From germline, CDR1 is SGHVS and CDR2 FQNEAQ. Trimming removed 4 bases from V and 5 bases from J; junction bases left unmatched: 2. The CDR3 consists of 14 residues. The CDR3 protein is CASSWDRGRETQYF. Written as DNA, the CDR3 is TGTGCCAGCAGCTGGGACAGGGGGCGGGAGACCCAGTACTTC.

V usage is TRBV10-3 and J usage is TRBJ1-4; 10 bases fit TRBD1. Per the germline V gene, CDR1 is ENHRY and CDR2 is SYGVKD. This CDR3 comprises 14 residues. V was pared by 11 bases and J by 0 bases, with 3 bases of the junction left unmatched. CDR3 protein: CAAGQGATNEKLFF. For the CDR3, the DNA is TGTGCCGCAGGACAGGGGGCAACTAATGAAAAACTGTTTTTT.

The rearrangement links TRBV7-3 to TRBJ2-3; D may be TRBD2 (6 bases). This CDR3 has 14 amino acids. V was trimmed by 1 base and J by 3 bases, leaving 8 bases between them. Germline CDR1 reads SGHTA; CDR2 reads FQGTGA. The chain's CDR3 is CASSLRGETDTQYF. CDR3 bases: TGTGCCAGCAGCTTAAGGGGGGAAACAGATACGCAGTATTTT.

J is TRBJ1-4 and V is TRBV29-1; 10 bases agree with TRBD1. V lost 7 bases, J lost 4 bases, and 3 bases stayed unmatched. CDR3 length equals 13 residues. Per the germline V gene, CDR1 is SQVTM and CDR2 is ANQGSEA. The DNA of the CDR3 is TGCAGCGGGGGACAGGGGAATAATGAAAAACTGTTTTTT. The encoded protein is CSGGQGNNEKLFF.

V and J are TRBV7-9 and TRBJ1-4; D is ambiguous. CDR1 and CDR2 from the germline V gene are SEHNR and FQNEAQ (reference sequence). V shed 1 base and J shed 5 bases, with 14 bases lying between them. This CDR3 is 16 amino acids long. The chain's CDR3 is CASSLGFGSPNEKLFF. As DNA, the CDR3 is TGTGCCAGCAGCTTAGGTTTCGGGTCGCCCAATGAAAAACTGTTTTTT.

By share, this clone ranks as medium-sized. The chain combines TRBV30 with TRBJ1-5, with 7 bases aligning to TRBD1. Germline V CDR1 and CDR2: GTSNPN, SVGIG (reference sequence). This CDR3 region has 12 residues. With V trimmed by 0 bases and J by 7 bases, 0 bases remained unmatched. The CDR3 DNA sequence: TGTGCCTGGAGTGTAGGGGGCCAGCCCCAGCATTTT. This translates into CAWSVGGQPQHF.

This chain connects TRBV19 to TRBJ1-1; 8 nucleotides match TRBD1. This CDR3 is 15 amino acids long. V shed 2 bases and J 1 base; nucleotides not matched to a gene: 3. The germline CDR1 and CDR2 sequences are LNHDA and SQIVND (reference sequence). CDR3 sequence: CASSINDRGNTEAFF. The CDR3 DNA reads TGTGCCAGTAGTATAAATGACAGGGGGAACACTGAAGCTTTCTTT.

This clone was seen a few times. The chain joins TRBV7-8 to TRBJ2-7, with D perhaps TRBD1 (5 bases). V lost 5 bases to trimming and J lost 9 bases, with 20 bases between them. CDR1 is SGHVS, CDR2 FQNEAQ, per germline. The CDR3 spans 14 residues. The CDR3 coding sequence is TGTGCCAGCAGCCGTGAGACAGAGTCGGTTGGGCAGTACTTC. This encodes CASSRETESVGQYF.